Shown below are 28 T cell receptor beta chains from a single sample sequenced in a study of OX40 agonist ivuxolimab in advanced cancers. Libraries were prepared through the immunoSEQ multiplex PCR assay. TCRdb provides this immuneACCESS table in a form limited to in-frame rearrangements. Some clones are lacking; in checked studies, under half of them reflect an unresolved V gene, and why the rest are absent is not known. Counted in this sample were 80,000 to 95,000 clones; around 90% of them appeared once. Roughly 0.5% of the sample belongs to the ten largest clones. The starting material was CD4+ or CD8+ T cells sorted from blood, obtained in a trial of the OX40 agonist ivuxolimab. Receptors were obtained from an adult with an advanced solid tumor such as melanoma, head and neck, liver or kidney cancer.

The rearrangement links TRBV27 to TRBJ2-5, with D perhaps matching TRBD1 (7 bases). This CDR3 has 15 residues. Germline loops: CDR1 MNHEY, CDR2 SMNVEV (reference sequence). Trimming stripped 3 bases from V and 1 base from J, with 12 bases between. The CDR3 DNA reads as TGTGCCAGCAGTTTTCTTCAGGGGGGCCAAGAGACCCAGTACTTC. Translating it yields CASSFLQGGQETQYF.

The chain combines TRBV5-1 with TRBJ2-7; D is uncertain. Germline loops: CDR1 SGHRS, CDR2 YFSETQ. V gave up 0 bases and J gave up 5 bases, with 12 bases separating them. The CDR3 has 14 residues. CDR3 in amino acids: CASSLGSSVNEQYF. In DNA form, the CDR3 reads TGCGCCAGCAGCTTGGGCTCCTCTGTCAACGAGCAGTACTTC.

This sequence joins TRBV5-1 and TRBJ1-3; weak D call: TRBD1 (5 bases). The CDR3 is made up of 16 amino acids. Trimming removed 3 bases from V and 2 bases from J, with 15 bases in between. Germline values: CDR1 SGHRS, CDR2 YFSETQ. For the CDR3, the DNA is TGCGCCAGCAGCTCGGGGCTCGTCGGGACTGGAAACACCATATATTTT. It codes for CASSSGLVGTGNTIYF. Complete variable domain (other parts from reference TRBV5-1 and TRBJ1-3): KAGVTQTPRYLIKTRGQQVTLSCSPISGHRSVSWYQQTPGQGLQFLFEYFSETQRNKGNFPGRFSGRQFSNSRSEMNVSTLELGDSALYLCASSSGLVGTGNTIYFGEGSWLTVV.

The genes are TRBV7-6 and TRBJ2-3, with no clear D. V lost 5 bases and J 0 bases, leaving 3 bases between the germline ends. The CDR3 loop spans 12 amino acids. Germline CDR1 is SGHVS and CDR2 is FNYEAQ. The CDR3 bases are TGTGCCAGCAGCACAAGCACAGATACGCAGTATTTT. Its protein is CASSTSTDTQYF.

This clone was seen just once. The rearrangement links TRBV5-4 to TRBJ1-2, with 7 bases aligning to TRBD1. This CDR3 is 15 amino acids long. With V trimmed by 4 bases and J by 4 bases, 10 bases remained unmatched. Germline CDR1 is SGHNT and CDR2 is YYREEE (reference sequence). The DNA of the CDR3 is TGTGCCAGCAGCACCAAACCGGGACAGCTCTATGGCTACACCTTC. Its protein product is CASSTKPGQLYGYTF.

The chain carries TRBV6-5 and TRBJ1-3; D unresolved. The CDR3 extends over 14 amino acids. Trimming cost V 2 bases and J 0 bases, with 5 bases left between them. The germline gives CDR1 MNHEY, CDR2 SVGAGI. The CDR3 DNA is TGTGCCAGCAGTTACGATGGCTCTGGAAACACCATATATTTT. It yields the protein CASSYDGSGNTIYF.

The chain carries TRBV7-9 and TRBJ2-3, with 7 nucleotides matching TRBD1. J gave up 0 bases and V 5 bases, and 2 bases lay outside the gene matches. Germline-derived CDR1 and CDR2 are SEHNR and FQNEAQ (reference sequence). The CDR3 has 14 amino acids. Here the CDR3 reads CASSQGQSTDTQYF. The DNA for the CDR3 is TGTGCCAGCAGCCAGGGACAGAGCACAGATACGCAGTATTTT.

The rearrangement joins TRBV19 to TRBJ2-1; 8 bases map to TRBD1. Looked up from germline, CDR1 is LNHDA and CDR2 is SQIVND (reference sequence). The V and J ends lost 8 bases and 7 bases, in that order; junction bases with no gene match: 7. The CDR3 runs to 13 residues. CDR3 residues: CASLRTGTNEQFF. CDR3 nucleotide sequence: TGTGCCAGTCTGCGGACAGGGACGAATGAGCAGTTCTTC. Combining the CDR3 with reference TRBV19 and TRBJ2-1 gives the whole variable domain DGGITQSPKYLFRKEGQNVTLSCEQNLNHDAMYWYRQDPGQGLRLIYYSQIVNDFQKGDIAEGYSVSREKKESFPLTVTSAQKNPTAFYLCASLRTGTNEQFFGPGTRLTVL.

The chain is built from TRBV5-1 and TRBJ1-6; D is possibly TRBD1 (5 bases). Trimming removed 2 bases at V and 7 bases at J, with 10 bases between. Germline assignment: CDR1 SGHRS and CDR2 YFSETQ. The CDR3 has 14 amino acids. This CDR3 reads CASSLGVGNSPLHF. The CDR3 DNA is TGCGCCAGCAGCTTAGGGGTAGGCAATTCACCCCTCCACTTT.

The chain carries TRBV18 and TRBJ2-1; 7 bases match TRBD2. The CDR3 spans 15 residues. Germline V gene sequence: CDR1 KGHSH, CDR2 LQKENI. V shed 4 bases and J 5 bases; nucleotides not matched to a gene: 8. The CDR3 sequence is CASSRSSGSHNEQFF. CDR3 bases: TGTGCCAGCTCACGATCTAGCGGTAGCCACAATGAGCAGTTCTTC.

The chain links TRBV14 to TRBJ2-3; perhaps D is TRBD1 or TRBD2 (6 bases each). V was cut by 0 bases and J by 4 bases, with 17 bases left in between. This CDR3 is 17 amino acids long. CDR1 and CDR2 from the germline V gene are SGHDN and FVKESK. DNA for the CDR3: TGTGCCAGCAGCCAAGAGTCGGCCGGGGGCGAGGCAGATACGCAGTATTTT. The encoded protein is CASSQESAGGEADTQYF. Variable domain in full (rest from reference TRBV14 and TRBJ2-3): EAGVTQFPSHSVIEKGQTVTLRCDPISGHDNLYWYRRVMGKEIKFLLHFVKESKQDESGMPNNRFLAERTGGTYSTLKVQPAELEDSGVYFCASSQESAGGEADTQYFGPGTRLTVL.

The rearrangement links TRBV27 to TRBJ2-3; D is possibly TRBD2 (7 bases). V lost 3 bases and J 3 bases, leaving 22 bases between the germline ends. Germline V CDR1 and CDR2: MNHEY, SMNVEV (reference sequence). The CDR3 length is 18 residues. CDR3 nucleotides: TGTGCCAGCAGTTTCAGTCCCACTTTTGGGGGGGCAACAGATACGCAGTATTTT. This gives the protein CASSFSPTFGGATDTQYF.

The rearrangement links TRBV5-8 to TRBJ2-5, with D maybe TRBD2 (6 bases). Trimming left V 0 bases short and J 4 bases short, with 16 bases between. Germline loops: CDR1 SGHTS, CDR2 YDEGEE. The CDR3 is 16 amino acids. Here the CDR3 DNA reads TGTGCCAGCAGCTTGGTCGCAGGGAGGAATAGAGAGACCCAGTACTTC. This translates into CASSLVAGRNRETQYF. The whole variable domain, filled in from reference TRBV5-8 and TRBJ2-5, reads EAGVTQSPTHLIKTRGQQATLRCSPISGHTSVYWYQQALGLGLQFLLWYDEGEERNRGNFPPRFSGRQFPNYSSELNVNALELEDSALYLCASSLVAGRNRETQYFGPGTRLLVL.

This rearrangement joins TRBV5-6 to TRBJ2-3, with a weak D call TRBD2 (7 bases). The V end was cut by 1 base, the J end by 3 bases, with 21 bases between. The CDR3 loop spans 18 amino acids. CDR1 and CDR2 (germline): SGHDT, YYEEEE. CDR3 residues: CASSLPTLMGGPTDTQYF. CDR3 DNA sequence: TGTGCCAGCAGCTTGCCCACCTTGATGGGGGGGCCGACAGATACGCAGTATTTT.

The V gene is TRBV6-1, the J gene TRBJ1-1; 11 nucleotides agree with TRBD1. CDR3 length: 15 amino acids. CDR1 is MNHNS and CDR2 is SASEGT in the germline V gene. Germline trimming cut 5 bases from V and 0 bases from J; bases unmatched to any gene: 2. The CDR3 sequence: CASSWDRGMNTEAFF. The DNA of the CDR3 is TGTGCCAGCAGTTGGGACAGGGGGATGAACACTGAAGCTTTCTTT.

The rearrangement joins TRBV29-1 to TRBJ2-5, with 8 bases that match TRBD1. This CDR3 comprises 13 residues. The trim removed 4 bases at V and 5 bases at J, leaving 6 bases unmatched. In germline, CDR1 is SQVTM, CDR2 ANQGSEA. The CDR3 is CSVGQGFLETQYF. The CDR3, as DNA: TGCAGCGTTGGACAGGGGTTCTTGGAGACCCAGTACTTC. Filled out from reference TRBV29-1 and TRBJ2-5, the complete variable domain reads SAVISQKPSRDICQRGTSLTIQCQVDSQVTMMFWYRQQPGQSLTLIATANQGSEATYESGFVIDKFPISRPNLTFSTLTVSNMSPEDSSIYLCSVGQGFLETQYFGPGTRLLVL.

The genes are TRBV19 and TRBJ1-5, with 7 bases lining up with TRBD1. The CDR3 runs to 13 residues. Losses at the gene ends were 6 bases for V and 4 bases for J; bases not matched to a gene: 3. Germline CDR1 is LNHDA and CDR2 is SQIVND (reference sequence). The CDR3 spells CASSGQENQPQHF. The CDR3 bases are TGTGCCAGTAGCGGACAGGAGAATCAGCCCCAGCATTTT.

CDR3: CATIEGRWSNYGYTF. DNA for the CDR3: TGTGCCACGATAGAAGGCAGGTGGTCTAACTATGGCTACACCTTC. The genes are TRBV19 and TRBJ1-2; D remains ambiguous. CDR1 is LNHDA and CDR2 is SQIVND in the germline V gene (reference sequence). Trimming took off 10 bases at V and 0 bases at J, with 18 bases between the two ends. The CDR3 has 15 residues. The full variable domain, in which reference TRBV19 and TRBJ1-2 provide the parts outside the CDR3, is DGGITQSPKYLFRKEGQNVTLSCEQNLNHDAMYWYRQDPGQGLRLIYYSQIVNDFQKGDIAEGYSVSREKKESFPLTVTSAQKNPTAFYLCATIEGRWSNYGYTFGSGTRLTVV.

This clone was recorded only once. The CDR3 reads CASLLETSSYEQYF. As DNA, the CDR3 is TGTGCCAGCCTGCTGGAGACAAGTAGCTACGAGCAGTACTTC. The chain has TRBV2 and TRBJ2-7; D unresolved. The CDR3 loop spans 14 amino acids. Between the trimmed V and J ends, which lost 8 bases and 3 bases, there was a span of 17 bases. CDR1 is SNHLY and CDR2 is FYNNEI in the germline V gene. Supplemented by reference TRBV2 and TRBJ2-7, the full variable domain reads EPEVTQTPSHQVTQMGQEVILRCVPISNHLYFYWYRQILGQKVEFLVSFYNNEISEKSEIFDDQFSVERPDGSNFTLKIRSTKLEDSAMYFCASLLETSSYEQYFGPGTRLTVT.

V and J are TRBV29-1 and TRBJ2-7; D remains ambiguous. V shed 6 bases and J shed 0 bases, with 12 bases lying between them. Germline V CDR1 and CDR2: SQVTM, ANQGSEA. The CDR3 consists of 13 residues. The CDR3 coding sequence is TGCAGCGTCGACCCAGGAAGCTCCTACGAGCAGTACTTC. This gives the protein CSVDPGSSYEQYF.

The sample holds one count of this clone. The rearrangement joins TRBV5-4 to TRBJ2-3, with 8 bases aligning to TRBD2. Germline CDR1 and CDR2: SGHNT and YYREEE (reference sequence). V shed 4 bases and J 4 bases; nucleotides not matched to a gene: 8. The CDR3 covers 15 residues. The CDR3 DNA is TGTGCCAGCAGCCCCACAGCGGGGGTCGCAGATACGCAGTATTTT. Protein: CASSPTAGVADTQYF.

Concerning this clone itself: Other nucleotide sequences from this sample produce the same CDR3. V and J are TRBV4-1 and TRBJ2-5; D possibly corresponds to TRBD2 (6 bases). The CDR3 loop spans 17 amino acids. V was clipped by 1 base and J by 2 bases, with 17 bases between them. The germline V gene encodes CDR1 MGHRA and CDR2 YSYEKL. The CDR3 region has the DNA TGCGCCAGCAGCCAAGGGCCCCCGGGGGAACTGCAAGAGACCCAGTACTTC. Its translation is CASSQGPPGELQETQYF.

The chain links TRBV5-6 to TRBJ2-1; the D gene is possibly TRBD1 (5 bases). The CDR3 covers 13 residues. Germline V CDR1 and CDR2: SGHDT, YYEEEE. Trimming shortened V by 5 bases and J by 5 bases, and 11 bases separated the two germline ends. This CDR3 is CASRQDRNNEQFF. Written as DNA, the CDR3 is TGTGCCAGCAGACAAGACAGAAACAATGAGCAGTTCTTC. Combining the CDR3 with reference TRBV5-6 and TRBJ2-1 gives the whole variable domain DAGVTQSPTHLIKTRGQQVTLRCSPKSGHDTVSWYQQALGQGPQFIFQYYEEEERQRGNFPDRFSGHQFPNYSSELNVNALLLGDSALYLCASRQDRNNEQFFGPGTRLTVL.

Points on this clone: In the same sample, other DNA sequences code for this CDR3. The DNA of the CDR3 is TGTGCCAGTAGTATTGTACGGTCAAACACCGGGGAGCTGTTTTTT. Translating it yields CASSIVRSNTGELFF. The genes are TRBV19 and TRBJ2-2; D call uncertain. With 3 bases removed from V and 2 bases from J, the gap between germline ends came to 10 bases. CDR1 LNHDA and CDR2 SQIVND come from the germline V gene (reference sequence). The CDR3 loop spans 15 amino acids.

V gene TRBV19 combines with J gene TRBJ1-5; tentative D call: TRBD1 (6 bases). CDR3 length equals 18 residues. Germline V gene sequence: CDR1 LNHDA, CDR2 SQIVND (reference sequence). V was trimmed by 4 bases and J by 2 bases, leaving 21 bases between them. CDR3 residues: CASSKGGGLRNGNQPQHF. CDR3 nucleotides: TGTGCCAGTAGTAAAGGGGGAGGACTTCGAAATGGCAATCAGCCCCAGCATTTT.

Concerning this clone: Other DNA sequences in the same sample also yield this CDR3. The V and J genes are TRBV2 and TRBJ2-3, with 7 bases lining up with TRBD1. Germline CDR1 and CDR2: SNHLY and FYNNEI. The CDR3 extends over 15 amino acids. The V segment lost 6 bases and the J segment 6 bases; nucleotides outside the gene matches: 12. The CDR3 DNA sequence: TGTGCCAGCAGCCTAAGCGGATTACAGGGGGATACGCAGTATTTT. It is translated as CASSLSGLQGDTQYF. Full variable domain (remainder filled in from reference TRBV2 and TRBJ2-3): EPEVTQTPSHQVTQMGQEVILRCVPISNHLYFYWYRQILGQKVEFLVSFYNNEISEKSEIFDDQFSVERPDGSNFTLKIRSTKLEDSAMYFCASSLSGLQGDTQYFGPGTRLTVL.

On this clone itself: This same CDR3 is encoded by further DNA sequences in the sample. V gene TRBV5-4 combines with J gene TRBJ2-3; 11 nucleotides line up with TRBD2. J was trimmed by 1 base and V by 0 bases; bases with no gene match: 1. CDR3 length: 16 residues. The germline gives CDR1 SGHNT, CDR2 YYREEE (reference sequence). CDR3 sequence reads: CASSLGLAGRTDTQYF. The CDR3 DNA is TGTGCCAGCAGCTTGGGACTAGCGGGACGCACAGATACGCAGTATTTT.

A single count supports this clone. The V call is TRBV6-6, the J call TRBJ1-1; maybe TRBD1 (5 bases). In germline, CDR1 is MNHNY, CDR2 SVGAGI (reference sequence). V lost 7 bases and J lost 6, with 18 bases in between. The CDR3 has 14 amino acids. CDR3 residues: CASTTDNTPAEAFF. The CDR3 bases are TGTGCCAGCACCACGGACAATACGCCCGCTGAAGCTTTCTTT.